Presented here are 29 T cell receptor beta chains from one specimen sequenced in a study of technical replicates of blood from a few donors. Sequencing was performed with immunoSEQ multiplex PCR; in TCRdb, only in-frame clones are kept and a portion is missing. Of around 60,000 clones in the sample, 85% to 95% are singletons; the top ten hold 4.3%. Sequenced material: PBMCs. The receptor set was obtained from a human donor in good health. Some clones in this sample may be carry-over from other donors' samples.

The chain couples TRBV12-5 to TRBJ2-3; 15 bases fit TRBD2. Per the germline V gene, CDR1 is LGHNT and CDR2 is FRNRAP. The CDR3 runs 16 residues. The trim removed 6 bases at V and 7 bases at J, leaving 8 bases unmatched. The CDR3 spells CASGLGLAGGRNTQYF. The CDR3 region has the DNA TGTGCTAGTGGCCTGGGACTAGCGGGAGGTAGAAATACGCAGTATTTT.

The rearrangement joins TRBV5-8 to TRBJ2-1, with 15 nucleotides matching TRBD2. Per germline, CDR1 SGHTS and CDR2 YDEGEE. This CDR3 spans 16 amino acids. The J segment lost 8 bases and the V segment lost 2 bases, leaving 5 bases of the junction unmatched. The chain's CDR3 is CASSLGTSGRKDEQFF. CDR3 nucleotide sequence: TGTGCCAGCAGCTTAGGGACTAGCGGGAGGAAGGATGAGCAGTTCTTC.

The chain combines TRBV5-1 with TRBJ2-1, with TRBD1 matching 8 bases. The CDR3 spans 17 residues. The V gene's germline CDR1 is SGHRS and CDR2 YFSETQ. V lost 2 bases and J lost 3; bases outside the gene matches: 10. CDR3 sequence (DNA): TGCGCCAGCAGCTTAGACCCGGGACAGGCCTTCTACAATGAGCAGTTCTTC. It encodes CASSLDPGQAFYNEQFF.

As DNA, the CDR3 is TGTGCCAGCAGTGAAAGCGGGGACTACAATGAGCAGTTCTTC. Protein: CASSESGDYNEQFF. The chain carries TRBV25-1 and TRBJ2-1; 7 nucleotides match TRBD2. Germline assignment: CDR1 MGHDK and CDR2 SYGVNS. This CDR3 spans 14 amino acids. V trimming: 2 bases; J trimming: 3 bases; junction bases outside the gene matches: 1.

This rearrangement joins TRBV18 to TRBJ2-2, with TRBD1 matching over 10 bases. V trimming: 0 bases; J trimming: 4 bases; junction bases outside the gene matches: 2. The CDR3 runs 16 residues. The germline V gene encodes CDR1 KGHSH and CDR2 LQKENI. This CDR3 reads CASSPPRTGGTGELFF. CDR3 sequence (DNA): TGTGCCAGCTCACCACCCCGGACAGGGGGCACCGGGGAGCTGTTTTTT. Supplemented by reference TRBV18 and TRBJ2-2, the full variable domain reads NAGVMQNPRHLVRRRGQEARLRCSPMKGHSHVYWYRQLPEEGLKFMVYLQKENIIDESGMPKERFSAEFPKEGPSILRIQQVVRGDSAAYFCASSPPRTGGTGELFFGEGSRLTVL.

The chain joins TRBV6-5 to TRBJ1-3; tentatively, D is TRBD1 (5 bases). CDR1 is MNHEY and CDR2 is SVGAGI in the germline V gene. This CDR3 contains 15 residues. Trimming removed 6 bases from V and 0 bases from J, with 12 bases in between. The CDR3 protein is CASSTDRSSGNTIYF. The DNA for the CDR3 is TGTGCCAGCAGCACCGACAGAAGCTCTGGAAACACCATATATTTT.

CDR3 sequence (DNA): TGTGCCAGCGCACTACTAGCGGGAGGGCCCATGCAGACCCAGTACTTC. It specifies CASALLAGGPMQTQYF. The V call is TRBV27, the J call TRBJ2-5, with TRBD2 identical over 13 bases. This CDR3 region has 16 residues. Losses at the gene ends were 8 bases for V and 6 bases for J; bases not matched to a gene: 12. CDR1 MNHEY and CDR2 SMNVEV come from the germline V gene (reference sequence).

This chain links TRBV9 with TRBJ1-6; a possible D gene is TRBD1 (5 bases). Trimming cost V 4 bases and J 7 bases, with 15 bases left between them. Germline assignment: CDR1 SGDLS and CDR2 YYNGEE. The CDR3 sequence is 15 residues long. In DNA, the CDR3 is TGTGCCAGCAGCTCAGCGCAGGGAAACAATTCACCCCTCCACTTT. Its protein product is CASSSAQGNNSPLHF.

The chain has TRBV6-5 and TRBJ2-7, with no clear D. The CDR3 runs to 13 residues. The V gene lost 0 bases and the J gene lost 6 bases, with 9 bases spanning the gap. The germline CDR1 and CDR2 sequences are MNHEY and SVGAGI. The CDR3 sequence is CASSYSNYGEQYF. As DNA, the CDR3 is TGTGCCAGCAGTTACTCGAATTACGGCGAGCAGTACTTC.

The CDR3 nucleotides are TGTGCCAGCAGCGCAACCGGACAGGGGGCGAACCCAGATACGCAGTATTTT. This gives the protein CASSATGQGANPDTQYF. This chain connects TRBV9 to TRBJ2-3, with TRBD1 matching over 11 bases. The CDR3 loop spans 17 amino acids. V dropped 3 bases and J dropped 4; count of bases not matched to a gene: 10. From germline, CDR1 is SGDLS and CDR2 YYNGEE.

The V and J genes are TRBV27 and TRBJ2-7; possible D gene TRBD1, 6 bases. The CDR3 spans 13 residues. Per germline, CDR1 MNHEY and CDR2 SMNVEV (reference sequence). V dropped 7 bases and J dropped 5 bases, with 15 bases sitting between them. The DNA for the CDR3 is TGTGCCAGCAATTGGCAGGGGAGTAACGAGCAGTACTTC. Translated, it gives CASNWQGSNEQYF.

The V call is TRBV10-3, the J call TRBJ2-3, with D hard to call. Germline V gives CDR1 ENHRY, CDR2 SYGVKD. The CDR3 contains 15 residues. The V end lost 1 base, the J end lost 2 bases, and 10 bases lay between the germline ends. The CDR3 sequence is CAISEFSGITDTQYF. Written as DNA, the CDR3 is TGTGCCATCAGTGAGTTCTCAGGAATCACAGATACGCAGTATTTT.

The rearrangement joins TRBV7-3 to TRBJ2-2; 11 bases align to TRBD1. Germline V gene sequence: CDR1 SGHTA, CDR2 FQGTGA. This CDR3 has 17 amino acids. Germline trimming cut 5 bases from V and 1 base from J; bases unmatched to any gene: 6. DNA for the CDR3: TGTGCCAGCAGCGCGGACAGGGGGCGGGTGAACACCGGGGAGCTGTTTTTT. It translates to CASSADRGRVNTGELFF.

The V call is TRBV6-5, the J call TRBJ2-3; tentative D call: TRBD2 (5 bases). This CDR3 has 15 residues. Germline V lookup: CDR1 MNHEY, CDR2 SVGAGI. V was trimmed by 4 bases and J by 2 bases, leaving 13 bases between them. DNA of the CDR3: TGTGCCAGCAGTTCCGACTATCTACTCACAGATACGCAGTATTTT. As protein: CASSSDYLLTDTQYF.

This chain's CDR3 is CASSLDGTSGRTSNEQFF. DNA of the CDR3: TGCGCCAGCAGCTTGGACGGGACTAGCGGGAGGACGAGCAATGAGCAGTTCTTC. This chain joins TRBV5-1 and TRBJ2-1; TRBD2 matches at 15 bases. The CDR3 extends over 18 amino acids. Trimming cost V 0 bases and J 6 bases; bases outside gene matches: 7. Germline CDR1 SGHRS, CDR2 YFSETQ. Together with reference TRBV5-1 and TRBJ2-1, the CDR3 gives the full variable domain: KAGVTQTPRYLIKTRGQQVTLSCSPISGHRSVSWYQQTPGQGLQFLFEYFSETQRNKGNFPGRFSGRQFSNSRSEMNVSTLELGDSALYLCASSLDGTSGRTSNEQFFGPGTRLTVL.

The chain has TRBV6-5 and TRBJ2-7; TRBD1 might be the D (6 bases). Per germline, CDR1 MNHEY and CDR2 SVGAGI. The CDR3 runs 15 residues. V lost 0 bases to trimming and J lost 1 base, with 10 bases between them. The CDR3 region has the DNA TGTGCCAGCAGTTACTCGGACAGTTTTTCCTACGAGCAGTACTTC. Translation gives CASSYSDSFSYEQYF.

The chain employs TRBV14 and TRBJ1-1, with D possibly being TRBD1 (5 bases). V lost 4 bases, J lost 0 bases, and 12 bases lay in between. This CDR3 has 15 residues. The V gene's germline CDR1 is SGHDN and CDR2 FVKESK. CDR3 protein: CASSRGVYLNTEAFF. The DNA of the CDR3 is TGTGCCAGCAGCCGGGGGGTTTACTTGAACACTGAAGCTTTCTTT.

This clone has more than one count but fewer than ten. V usage is TRBV25-1 and J usage is TRBJ1-1, with D hard to call. V was shortened by 2 bases and J by 1 base, with 5 bases between the two germline ends. CDR1 MGHDK and CDR2 SYGVNS come from the germline V gene. The CDR3 is 13 residues long. CDR3 protein: CASSELWNTEAFF. The DNA for the CDR3 is TGTGCCAGCAGTGAACTGTGGAACACTGAAGCTTTCTTT.

This chain joins TRBV4-1 and TRBJ1-2; D is unclear. This CDR3 is 16 amino acids long. The V end was cut by 1 base, the J end by 4 bases, with 16 bases between. CDR1 and CDR2 from the germline V gene are MGHRA and YSYEKL. CDR3 coding DNA: TGCGCCAGCAGCCAAGGCGTTTTATTTACTACCTATGGCTACACCTTC. Amino acid sequence: CASSQGVLFTTYGYTF.

This sequence joins TRBV5-4 and TRBJ1-2; 8 nucleotides agree with TRBD1. After removal of 2 bases from V and 7 bases from J, the junction contained 4 bases not matched to a gene. CDR3 length equals 13 residues. The germline V gene encodes CDR1 SGHNT and CDR2 YYREEE (reference sequence). This CDR3 is CASSLPRGLGYTF. The CDR3 DNA is TGTGCCAGCAGCTTACCCAGGGGGCTTGGCTACACCTTC.

CDR3 sequence: CASSTLAGGSTDTQYF. In DNA, the CDR3 is TGTGCCAGCAGCACTCTAGCGGGGGGGAGCACAGATACGCAGTATTTT. The chain uses TRBV9 and TRBJ2-3, with TRBD2 matching over 12 bases. The CDR3 totals 16 residues. J was trimmed by 0 bases and V by 4 bases; bases with no gene match: 3. Germline V gene lookup returns CDR1 SGDLS and CDR2 YYNGEE.

The chain recombines TRBV13 with TRBJ1-2, with 8 nucleotides matching TRBD1. J gave up 4 bases and V 5 bases, and 9 bases lay outside the gene matches. This CDR3 spans 15 amino acids. Germline V lookup: CDR1 PRHDT, CDR2 FYEKMQ (reference sequence). This CDR3 reads CASSRGQGRTYGYTF. CDR3 nucleotides: TGTGCCAGCAGCAGAGGACAGGGTCGTACCTATGGCTACACCTTC.

The chain has TRBV7-2 and TRBJ2-1, with no clear D. V was trimmed by 1 base and J by 0 bases, leaving 4 bases between them. This CDR3 is 14 amino acids long. The germline V gene encodes CDR1 SGHTA and CDR2 FQGNSA. CDR3 DNA: TGTGCCAGCAGCTTAGACAGCTCCTACAATGAGCAGTTCTTC. Protein: CASSLDSSYNEQFF.

This clone was observed once. V and J are TRBV7-3 and TRBJ1-5; tentative D call: TRBD1 (5 bases). This CDR3 has 15 amino acids. CDR1 and CDR2 (germline): SGHTA, FQGTGA. V lost 3 bases to trimming and J lost 3 bases, with 12 bases between them. CDR3 DNA sequence: TGTGCCAGCAGCTTTACCGGGGGTCCCAATCAGCCCCAGCATTTT. Protein sequence: CASSFTGGPNQPQHF.

This clone was recorded a few times. V is TRBV4-3 and J is TRBJ1-5; D is unresolved. Trimming removed 1 base at V and 6 bases at J, with 7 bases between. The germline V gene has CDR1 LGHNA and CDR2 YSLEER. The CDR3 spans 13 residues. This chain's CDR3 is CASSQAEGQPQHF. The CDR3 DNA reads TGCGCCAGCAGCCAAGCAGAGGGTCAGCCCCAGCATTTT.

The V and J genes are TRBV19 and TRBJ2-3, with 10 bases fitting TRBD2. Germline V gene lookup returns CDR1 LNHDA and CDR2 SQIVND (reference sequence). The junction had 5 bases not matched to a gene; V was cut back by 6 bases and J by 2 bases. This CDR3 contains 15 residues. The DNA of the CDR3 is TGTGCCAGTAGATCAACTAGCGGGGTCACAGATACGCAGTATTTT. Its protein is CASRSTSGVTDTQYF. Looking up the rest from reference TRBV19 and TRBJ2-3 gives the full variable domain: DGGITQSPKYLFRKEGQNVTLSCEQNLNHDAMYWYRQDPGQGLRLIYYSQIVNDFQKGDIAEGYSVSREKKESFPLTVTSAQKNPTAFYLCASRSTSGVTDTQYFGPGTRLTVL.

The V gene is TRBV4-1, the J gene TRBJ2-1; 10 bases line up with TRBD2. The trim removed 4 bases at V and 4 bases at J, leaving 7 bases unmatched. The CDR3 consists of 16 residues. Per the germline V gene, CDR1 is MGHRA and CDR2 is YSYEKL. The CDR3 DNA is TGCGCCAGCAGCCCAGCAGGACTAGCGGAGTACAATGAGCAGTTCTTC. This gives the protein CASSPAGLAEYNEQFF.

This chain links TRBV10-1 with TRBJ2-2; 8 nucleotides line up with TRBD2. Trimming at V came to 5 bases and at J to 6 bases, leaving 8 bases not matched to a gene. The germline CDR1 and CDR2 sequences are WNHNN and SYGVQD (reference sequence). This CDR3 spans 15 amino acids. The CDR3 sequence: CASSPGLAGAGELFF. CDR3 coding DNA: TGCGCCAGCAGTCCCGGGCTAGCGGGTGCCGGGGAGCTGTTTTTT.

The rearrangement joins TRBV6-1 to TRBJ1-6, with a possible D match to TRBD1 (5 bases). Germline values: CDR1 MNHNS, CDR2 SASEGT. This CDR3 is built from 14 residues. Deletions cut 2 bases from V and 8 bases from J, with 10 bases between. The CDR3 is CASSELVTDSPLHF. The CDR3 nucleotides read TGTGCCAGCAGTGAACTGGTGACAGATTCACCCCTCCACTTT.